Below, 12 T cell receptor beta chains from the same sample are listed, as sequenced in a study of blood T cell repertoires in COVID-19. Generated by immunoSEQ multiplex PCR, the TCRdb table keeps only in-frame clones and is missing some. The table shows approximately 150,000 clones, with around 84% occurring only once. The material sequenced was peripheral blood. The receptor source for this set is an elderly woman with acute or convalescent COVID-19.

Comment on this clone: This same CDR3 is encoded by further DNA sequences in the sample. This sequence joins TRBV18 and TRBJ2-7, with 7 bases fitting TRBD2. Germline V CDR1 and CDR2: KGHSH, LQKENI. The junction had 0 bases not matched to a gene; V was cut back by 2 bases and J by 2 bases. CDR3 size: 13 residues. CDR3 DNA sequence: TGTGCCAGCTCACCAGGGACTACCTACGAGCAGTACTTC. Amino acid sequence: CASSPGTTYEQYF.

J is TRBJ1-5 and V is TRBV11-2, with 8 bases that match TRBD1. The CDR3 spans 14 residues. Germline lookup yields CDR1 SGHAT and CDR2 FQNNGV. V lost 6 bases to trimming and J lost 4 bases; unmatched junction nucleotides: 5. CDR3 nucleotides: TGTGCCAGCAGTCCGGGACAGGCAAATCAGCCCCAGCATTTT. Its protein is CASSPGQANQPQHF.

V usage is TRBV4-3 and J usage is TRBJ2-5; TRBD2 aligns across 14 bases. Germline V gene data show CDR1 as LGHNA and CDR2 as YSLEER. The CDR3 is 17 residues long. The V and J ends lost 0 bases and 5 bases, in that order; junction bases with no gene match: 5. The CDR3 sequence: CASSQDRTSGGLETQYF. CDR3 in DNA: TGCGCCAGCAGCCAAGATCGGACTAGCGGGGGGCTGGAGACCCAGTACTTC.

This chain links TRBV7-2 with TRBJ1-2; 9 positions agree with TRBD1. CDR1 is SGHTA, CDR2 FQGNSA, per germline. Trimming at V came to 3 bases and at J to 4 bases, leaving 3 bases not matched to a gene. This CDR3 has 14 residues. This CDR3 reads CASSLDRGAYGYTF. In nucleotides, the CDR3 is TGTGCCAGCAGCTTGGACAGGGGTGCCTATGGCTACACCTTC.

This clone qualifies as large. The rearrangement links TRBV5-6 to TRBJ2-7, with TRBD1 identical over 10 bases. The germline gives CDR1 SGHDT, CDR2 YYEEEE. The junction had 7 bases not matched to a gene; V was cut back by 3 bases and J by 7 bases. The CDR3 extends over 14 amino acids. CDR3 residues: CASSCGGQGCEQYF. CDR3 sequence (DNA): TGTGCCAGCAGCTGTGGGGGACAGGGGTGTGAGCAGTACTTC.

This chain connects TRBV24-1 to TRBJ2-1, with 7 bases matching TRBD2. Losses at the gene ends were 1 base for V and 5 bases for J; bases not matched to a gene: 7. CDR1 and CDR2 from the germline V gene are KGHDR and SFDVKD. The length of the CDR3 is 16 residues. CDR3 nucleotide sequence: TGTGCCACCAGTGATTTCGGCGGGAGAGTCAACAATGAGCAGTTCTTC. It codes for CATSDFGGRVNNEQFF.

The rearrangement links TRBV25-1 to TRBJ2-6; the match to TRBD1 covers 7 bases. The CDR3 totals 13 residues. Unmatched junction bases numbered 10, after V lost 8 bases and J lost 12 bases. Germline V lookup: CDR1 MGHDK, CDR2 SYGVNS. The CDR3: CASSGTDLSVLTF. The DNA of the CDR3 is TGTGCCAGCTCCGGGACAGACCTTTCCGTCCTGACTTTC.

The chain carries TRBV2 and TRBJ2-7; 9 bases match TRBD2. V shed 1 base, J shed 2 bases, and the junction held 3 bases outside the gene matches. This CDR3 contains 15 residues. Germline values: CDR1 SNHLY, CDR2 FYNNEI. The CDR3 DNA sequence: TGTGCCAGCAGTGAAGAAGGACTAGCGACCTACGAGCAGTACTTC. Translation: CASSEEGLATYEQYF.

CDR3 residues: CASSLETGANTGELFF. DNA for the CDR3: TGCGCCAGCAGCTTGGAGACAGGGGCGAACACCGGGGAGCTGTTTTTT. The V and J genes are TRBV5-1 and TRBJ2-2; 8 bases fit TRBD1. From germline, CDR1 is SGHRS and CDR2 YFSETQ. CDR3 length: 16 amino acids. V gave up 0 bases and J gave up 0 bases; unmatched junction bases: 1. The full variable domain, with the rest looked up from reference TRBV5-1 and TRBJ2-2, is KAGVTQTPRYLIKTRGQQVTLSCSPISGHRSVSWYQQTPGQGLQFLFEYFSETQRNKGNFPGRFSGRQFSNSRSEMNVSTLELGDSALYLCASSLETGANTGELFFGEGSRLTVL.

CDR3: CASSYRERAQGYTF. The CDR3 nucleotides are TGTGCCAGCAGCTACCGAGAGAGGGCGCAGGGCTACACCTTC. The rearrangement links TRBV6-5 to TRBJ1-2; D is unresolved. Trimming removed 6 bases at V and 8 bases at J, with 19 bases between. This CDR3 contains 14 residues. From germline, CDR1 is MNHEY and CDR2 SVGAGI.

The V gene is TRBV2, the J gene TRBJ1-2; TRBD1 aligns across 10 bases. The germline V gene encodes CDR1 SNHLY and CDR2 FYNNEI. Germline trimming cut 2 bases from V and 8 bases from J; bases unmatched to any gene: 8. This CDR3 is built from 15 residues. The CDR3 is CASSEPGQGYRGYTF. The CDR3 nucleotides read TGTGCCAGCAGTGAACCGGGACAGGGGTATCGAGGCTACACCTTC. The complete variable domain, with remaining parts taken from reference TRBV2 and TRBJ1-2, reads EPEVTQTPSHQVTQMGQEVILRCVPISNHLYFYWYRQILGQKVEFLVSFYNNEISEKSEIFDDQFSVERPDGSNFTLKIRSTKLEDSAMYFCASSEPGQGYRGYTFGSGTRLTVV.

In DNA, the CDR3 is TGCGCCAGCAGCACTCCGGGACAGACTCTCTCTGGGGCCAACGTCCTGACTTTC. Amino acid sequence: CASSTPGQTLSGANVLTF. The chain joins TRBV4-1 to TRBJ2-6; 7 nucleotides line up with TRBD1. V dropped 5 bases and J dropped 0; count of bases not matched to a gene: 10. Germline CDR1 and CDR2: MGHRA and YSYEKL. The CDR3 has 18 residues.